This T cell receptor beta chain is from a study of technical replicates of blood from a handful of donors. TCRdb keeps only in-frame clones here, not all; method: immunoSEQ multiplex PCR. Of approximately 92,000 clones listed, around 95% were seen once; the top ten hold 0.2% to 0.25%. The CDR3 extends over 14 amino acids. Germline V gene sequence: CDR1 MNHNS, CDR2 SASEGT. V was cut by 11 bases and J by 2 bases, with 15 bases left in between. The rearrangement uses TRBV6-1 and TRBJ2-2; no reliable D call. The sample taken for sequencing was T cells isolated from PBMCs. This clonotype was obtained from a human donor in good health. The CDR3 DNA sequence: TGTGCCGGAACGTGGGCCACAAACACCGGGGAGCTGTTTTTT. Its translation: CAGTWATNTGELFF.